Each of the 4 T cell receptor beta chains below was sequenced from the same sample in a study of OX40 agonist ivuxolimab in advanced cancers. Produced via immunoSEQ multiplex PCR; TCRdb's table is partial and in-frame only. The sample lists some 82,000 clones, 91% seen once, with about 2.3% in the top ten. Sequenced material: CD4+ or CD8+ T cells sorted from blood, taken in a trial of the OX40 agonist ivuxolimab. Receptors originate from an adult with an advanced solid tumor such as melanoma, head and neck, liver or kidney cancer.

V and J are TRBV27 and TRBJ1-4; maybe TRBD1 (5 bases). Germline V lookup: CDR1 MNHEY, CDR2 SMNVEV (reference sequence). This CDR3 region has 15 residues. Trimming cost V 0 bases and J 2 bases, with 7 bases left between them. The CDR3 spells CASSLSTATNEKLFF. The CDR3 bases are TGTGCCAGCAGTTTATCGACAGCGACTAATGAAAAACTGTTTTTT.

V and J are TRBV10-3 and TRBJ1-2, with a possible D match to TRBD1 (5 bases). The CDR3 runs to 14 residues. V lost 7 bases and J lost 0, with 12 bases in between. Germline CDR1 ENHRY, CDR2 SYGVKD. CDR3 loop: CAITTGGANYGYTF. The CDR3 DNA follows: TGTGCCATCACAACGGGGGGGGCTAACTATGGCTACACCTTC.

The V call is TRBV6-5, the J call TRBJ1-2, with TRBD1 identical over 9 bases. With V trimmed by 7 bases and J by 5 bases, 8 bases remained unmatched. Germline V CDR1 and CDR2: MNHEY, SVGAGI. CDR3 length: 14 amino acids. CDR3: CASKQTGGYYGYTF. In nucleotides, the CDR3 is TGTGCCAGCAAGCAGACAGGGGGATATTATGGCTACACCTTC.

This sequence joins TRBV6-1 and TRBJ2-7; tentative D call: TRBD1 (5 bases). Germline loops: CDR1 MNHNS, CDR2 SASEGT. V lost 4 bases and J lost 8, with 12 bases in between. The CDR3 is 12 amino acids. CDR3 nucleotide sequence: TGTGCCAGCAGTGGGGGCGGCTATAAGCAGTACTTC. Translation: CASSGGGYKQYF.